The 28 T cell receptor beta chains presented below share a single source sample, sequenced in a study of CD8 T cells in Susac syndrome. Reverse transcription of roughly 0.5 to 1 ug RNA used random hexamers. One entry per CDR3 protein results from TCRdb running MiXCR on the immunoSEQ multiplex PCR reads. The sample has 120,000 to 150,000 distinct CDR3 sequences; 94% are singletons. The sample consisted of CD8+ T cells from PBMCs. Receptor source: a human donor in good health.

The CDR3 DNA sequence: TGTGCCAGCAGCCAGGGGACTAGCGGGATTAGCTCCTACGAGCAGTACTTC. Translation gives CASSQGTSGISSYEQYF. The rearrangement uses TRBV12-3 or TRBV12-4 and TRBJ2-7, with TRBD2 identical over 13 bases. V lost 6 bases and J lost 0; bases outside the gene matches: 8. This CDR3 comprises 17 residues.

This rearrangement joins TRBV29-1 to TRBJ2-1; D assignment may be TRBD1 or TRBD2 (5 bases each). CDR1 SQVTM and CDR2 ANQGSEA come from the germline V gene. V lost 6 bases and J 2 bases, leaving 11 bases between the germline ends. The CDR3 is 13 amino acids. DNA of the CDR3: TGCAGCGTCCCTGAGGGACCCTACAATGAGCAGTTCTTC. Protein: CSVPEGPYNEQFF.

The V and J genes are TRBV5-6 and TRBJ2-6; no reliable D call. Looked up from germline, CDR1 is SGHDT and CDR2 is YYEEEE. V was pared by 2 bases and J by 0 bases, with 12 bases between. CDR3 length equals 17 residues. The CDR3 reads CASSFSVTNSGANVLTF. The CDR3 DNA sequence: TGTGCCAGCAGCTTCTCAGTAACAAACTCTGGGGCCAACGTCCTGACTTTC.

This chain joins TRBV3-1 and TRBJ2-1; D not resolved. Per germline, CDR1 LGHDT and CDR2 YNNKEL (reference sequence). The CDR3 spans 16 residues. V was trimmed by 1 base and J by 4 bases, leaving 14 bases between them. This CDR3 is CASSQGVLLGYNEQFF. The CDR3 DNA follows: TGTGCCAGCAGCCAAGGCGTGTTGCTGGGGTACAATGAGCAGTTCTTC.

The CDR3 loop is CSAISGERSTDTQYF. DNA for the CDR3: TGCAGCGCTATCTCCGGGGAGAGGAGCACAGATACGCAGTATTTT. This sequence joins TRBV29-1 and TRBJ2-3; weak D call: TRBD2 (5 bases). With 7 bases removed from V and 0 bases from J, the gap between germline ends came to 17 bases. The CDR3 extends over 15 amino acids. The germline V gene encodes CDR1 SQVTM and CDR2 ANQGSEA.

The rearrangement links TRBV30 to TRBJ2-2, with 9 bases aligning to TRBD2. The CDR3 loop spans 14 amino acids. V lost 4 bases to trimming and J lost 8 bases; unmatched junction nucleotides: 8. Per germline, CDR1 GTSNPN and CDR2 SVGIG (reference sequence). The CDR3 nucleotides read TGTGCCTGGACGGTAGCGGGAGTGTGGGGGGAGCTGTTTTTT. This encodes CAWTVAGVWGELFF.

This chain connects TRBV13 to TRBJ1-1; 7 nucleotides match TRBD1. Germline V CDR1 and CDR2: PRHDT, FYEKMQ (reference sequence). The CDR3 loop spans 15 amino acids. V was clipped by 4 bases and J by 4 bases; unmatched bases: 9. Here the CDR3 reads CASSYEGQQGTEAFF. DNA of the CDR3: TGTGCCAGCAGCTACGAGGGACAGCAGGGCACTGAAGCTTTCTTT.

V usage is TRBV9 and J usage is TRBJ2-3, with 9 bases aligning to TRBD1. This CDR3 comprises 15 residues. Per the germline V gene, CDR1 is SGDLS and CDR2 is YYNGEE. Trimming removed 4 bases from V and 2 bases from J; junction bases left unmatched: 5. The CDR3: CASSPRDRVTDTQYF. CDR3 in DNA: TGTGCCAGCAGCCCCAGGGACAGGGTCACAGATACGCAGTATTTT.

The V call is TRBV7-9, the J call TRBJ2-5; TRBD1 aligns across 9 bases. Germline assignment: CDR1 SEHNR and CDR2 FQNEAQ (reference sequence). This CDR3 spans 14 amino acids. V shed 5 bases and J 5 bases; nucleotides not matched to a gene: 6. The CDR3 is CASSRTGVGETQYF. The CDR3 DNA follows: TGTGCCAGCAGCCGGACAGGGGTGGGTGAGACCCAGTACTTC.

This clonotype was recorded once. The chain recombines TRBV28 with TRBJ2-7; D not resolved. V lost 6 bases to trimming and J lost 0 bases, with 9 bases between them. The CDR3 has 13 amino acids. The germline V gene encodes CDR1 MDHEN and CDR2 SYDVKM. CDR3 sequence: CASRPQISYEQYF. As DNA, the CDR3 is TGTGCCAGCAGGCCACAGATCTCCTACGAGCAGTACTTC.

V gene TRBV12-5 combines with J gene TRBJ1-1; D not resolved. The CDR3 length is 14 residues. Germline V gene lookup returns CDR1 LGHNT and CDR2 FRNRAP. Trimming removed 5 bases at V and 7 bases at J, with 17 bases between. The CDR3 is CASGRPGRADEAFF. CDR3 DNA sequence: TGTGCTAGTGGTCGGCCGGGCCGGGCGGATGAAGCTTTCTTT.

This chain uses TRBV6-5 with TRBJ2-1; 9 nucleotides line up with TRBD2. Germline assignment: CDR1 MNHEY and CDR2 SVGAGI. The CDR3 runs to 17 residues. V shed 0 bases, J shed 9 bases, and the junction held 12 bases outside the gene matches. For the CDR3, the DNA is TGTGCCAGCAGTTACTCGAGTTGGAGCGGGAGGCGGGCTGAGCAGTTCTTC. As protein: CASSYSSWSGRRAEQFF.

The rearrangement links TRBV4-3 to TRBJ2-7; 9 positions agree with TRBD1. Germline loops: CDR1 LGHNA, CDR2 YSLEER. This CDR3 comprises 16 residues. Unmatched junction bases numbered 10, after V lost 1 base and J lost 6 bases. The CDR3 protein is CASSQGTGTGFLEQYF. For the CDR3, the DNA is TGCGCCAGCAGCCAAGGTACTGGGACAGGGTTTCTCGAGCAGTACTTC.

V usage is TRBV19 and J usage is TRBJ2-5, with 8 positions matching TRBD1. Germline CDR1 LNHDA, CDR2 SQIVND (reference sequence). V trimming: 5 bases; J trimming: 2 bases; junction bases outside the gene matches: 7. This CDR3 is 15 amino acids long. CDR3 in amino acids: CASSQDRGFQETQYF. As DNA, the CDR3 is TGTGCCAGTAGTCAAGACAGGGGTTTTCAAGAGACCCAGTACTTC.

This chain links TRBV29-1 with TRBJ2-2; D is ambiguous. Germline loops: CDR1 SQVTM, CDR2 ANQGSEA. The CDR3 extends over 14 amino acids. V lost 0 bases to trimming and J lost 4 bases, with 9 bases between them. CDR3 amino acids: CSVEEASATGELFF. In nucleotides, the CDR3 is TGCAGCGTTGAAGAGGCGAGCGCCACCGGGGAGCTGTTTTTT.

The rearrangement joins TRBV7-9 to TRBJ2-1; D possibly corresponds to TRBD1 (6 bases). V was pared by 5 bases and J by 9 bases, with 17 bases between. CDR1 is SEHNR and CDR2 is FQNEAQ in the germline V gene (reference sequence). The CDR3 covers 14 residues. The CDR3 sequence is CASSPKGVALEQFF. The DNA of the CDR3 is TGTGCCAGCAGCCCGAAGGGGGTAGCCCTTGAGCAGTTCTTC.

V gene TRBV25-1 combines with J gene TRBJ1-1; D gene unclear. Trimming took off 2 bases at V and 1 base at J, with 2 bases between the two ends. This CDR3 region has 12 residues. Looked up from germline, CDR1 is MGHDK and CDR2 is SYGVNS. CDR3: CASSEANTEAFF. Here the CDR3 DNA reads TGTGCCAGCAGTGAAGCGAACACTGAAGCTTTCTTT.

This chain uses TRBV5-6 with TRBJ1-2, with 8 bases lining up with TRBD1. J gave up 4 bases and V 1 base, and 9 bases lay outside the gene matches. CDR1 and CDR2 (germline): SGHDT, YYEEEE. The CDR3 totals 16 residues. The CDR3 bases are TGTGCCAGCAGCTTGCCCGGGACAGGATTGCCCTATGGCTACACCTTC. Amino acid sequence: CASSLPGTGLPYGYTF.

J is TRBJ1-2 and V is TRBV20-1; TRBD1 matches 10 bases. After removal of 2 bases from V and 2 bases from J, the junction contained 5 bases not matched to a gene. This CDR3 contains 15 residues. Germline lookup yields CDR1 DFQATT and CDR2 SNEGSKA (reference sequence). The CDR3 here is CSARKPGQGNYGYTF. The CDR3 region has the DNA TGCAGTGCTAGAAAGCCGGGACAGGGGAACTATGGCTACACCTTC.

The chain is built from TRBV19 and TRBJ2-1; tentative D call: TRBD2 (5 bases). There are 15 residues in the CDR3. Germline V gives CDR1 LNHDA, CDR2 SQIVND (reference sequence). V lost 6 bases to trimming and J lost 0 bases, with 12 bases between them. In DNA form, the CDR3 reads TGTGCCAGTAGACTTGACTACGGCTCCTACAATGAGCAGTTCTTC. Translation: CASRLDYGSYNEQFF.

J is TRBJ2-7 and V is TRBV20-1; D remains ambiguous. Per the germline V gene, CDR1 is DFQATT and CDR2 is SNEGSKA (reference sequence). The CDR3 runs to 12 residues. The germline V and J ends were trimmed by 3 bases and 4 bases, with 10 bases remaining between them. CDR3 DNA: TGCAGTGCTAGTGGGCAGAGTTACGAGCAGTACTTC. It specifies CSASGQSYEQYF.

The chain is built from TRBV7-2 and TRBJ2-3; weak D call: TRBD2 (5 bases). The V end was cut by 5 bases, the J end by 0 bases, with 18 bases between. CDR1 is SGHTA and CDR2 is FQGNSA in the germline V gene. The CDR3 is 17 residues long. The CDR3 sequence is CASSPHSRGDSTDTQYF. As DNA, the CDR3 is TGTGCCAGCAGCCCCCATTCCCGGGGAGATAGCACAGATACGCAGTATTTT.

This clonotype occurred once. This chain uses TRBV4-2 with TRBJ2-1; D is uncertain. V was pared by 2 bases and J by 0 bases, with 17 bases between. This CDR3 has 18 amino acids. Germline assignment: CDR1 LGHNA and CDR2 YNFKEQ. The CDR3: CASSQSPAARSSYNEQFF. The CDR3 DNA reads as TGTGCCAGCAGCCAATCACCTGCTGCACGGAGCTCCTACAATGAGCAGTTCTTC.

The chain has TRBV20-1 and TRBJ1-1, with a possible D match to TRBD1 (6 bases). CDR3 length equals 11 residues. The germline V gene has CDR1 DFQATT and CDR2 SNEGSKA (reference sequence). V gave up 1 base and J gave up 8 bases, with 8 bases separating them. This chain's CDR3 is CSARGTVEAFF. The CDR3 coding sequence is TGCAGTGCTAGAGGGACAGTCGAAGCTTTCTTT.

The chain combines TRBV6-1 with TRBJ2-7; TRBD2 aligns across 7 bases. The germline CDR1 and CDR2 sequences are MNHNS and SASEGT. J lost 1 base, V lost 6 bases, and 18 bases had no gene match. The CDR3 sequence is 18 residues long. The CDR3 nucleotides read TGTGCCAGCAGCTCATCGACTGTATGGGACTACCTTTCCTACGAGCAGTACTTC. Its translation: CASSSSTVWDYLSYEQYF.

The chain is built from TRBV20-1 and TRBJ2-7; TRBD2 agrees at 10 bases. CDR1 is DFQATT, CDR2 SNEGSKA, per germline (reference sequence). The CDR3 runs to 16 residues. With V trimmed by 0 bases and J by 0 bases, 5 bases remained unmatched. The CDR3 protein is CSARDLLAGLSYEQYF. The CDR3 DNA follows: TGCAGTGCTAGAGACTTACTAGCGGGACTCTCCTACGAGCAGTACTTC.

This chain joins TRBV7-8 and TRBJ2-3; the D is unclear. The CDR3 is made up of 12 amino acids. CDR1 is SGHVS and CDR2 is FQNEAQ in the germline V gene. The V end was cut by 2 bases, the J end by 2 bases, with 2 bases between. The CDR3, as DNA: TGTGCCAGCAGCTTATTCACAGATACGCAGTATTTT. Protein sequence: CASSLFTDTQYF.

J is TRBJ2-1 and V is TRBV7-8; the match to TRBD2 covers 12 bases. The CDR3 extends over 13 amino acids. The germline gives CDR1 SGHVS, CDR2 FQNEAQ. The CDR3 region is CAAGLAGRNEQFF. CDR3 nucleotides: TGTGCAGCAGGACTAGCGGGACGGAATGAGCAGTTCTTC.